A single sample gave rise to the 10 T cell receptor beta chains below, sequenced in a study of blood T cell repertoires in COVID-19. TCRdb's copy holds only in-frame clones and misses some; the assay was immunoSEQ multiplex PCR. The sample lists about 54,000 clones; roughly 80% were seen once. Sequencing was carried out using peripheral blood. These receptors all come from a human donor in a cohort sampled during active or convalescent COVID-19.

The rearrangement uses TRBV6-5 and TRBJ1-1; TRBD1 is a possible D gene (5 bases). Germline lookup yields CDR1 MNHEY and CDR2 SVGAGI. Trimming stripped 4 bases from V and 1 base from J, with 13 bases between. The length of the CDR3 is 15 residues. The CDR3 DNA reads as TGTGCCAGCAGTTCCGAGGGACTCAAGAACACTGAAGCTTTCTTT. Translation: CASSSEGLKNTEAFF.

The V gene is TRBV27, the J gene TRBJ2-7; 10 positions agree with TRBD2. Germline V gene data show CDR1 as MNHEY and CDR2 as SMNVEV (reference sequence). The CDR3 extends over 18 amino acids. After removal of 2 bases from V and 1 base from J, the junction contained 11 bases not matched to a gene. The CDR3 nucleotides are TGTGCCAGCAGTTTACGGGCCGAGACTAGCGGGTGGTCCTACGAGCAGTACTTC. Its translation is CASSLRAETSGWSYEQYF.

The chain joins TRBV10-3 to TRBJ1-2; D possibly corresponds to TRBD1 (5 bases). Trimming shortened V by 0 bases and J by 2 bases, and 10 bases separated the two germline ends. CDR1 and CDR2 from the germline V gene are ENHRY and SYGVKD. The CDR3 runs to 15 residues. The CDR3 loop is CAISESGVLNYGYTF. In DNA, the CDR3 is TGTGCCATCAGTGAGTCAGGGGTGTTAAACTATGGCTACACCTTC.

The rearrangement joins TRBV7-2 to TRBJ2-5; TRBD2 is a possible D gene (6 bases). The ends were cut back, 4 bases at V and 5 bases at J, with 14 bases in the middle. This CDR3 region has 14 residues. The germline CDR1 and CDR2 sequences are SGHTA and FQGNSA. CDR3 region: CASSSGAGRETQYF. CDR3 coding DNA: TGTGCCAGCAGCTCTGGGGCGGGGAGGGAGACCCAGTACTTC.

This clone was picked up a small number of times. The chain has TRBV4-2 and TRBJ2-2; the match to TRBD2 covers 12 bases. This CDR3 is built from 17 residues. V dropped 0 bases and J dropped 10; count of bases not matched to a gene: 9. Germline V gene sequence: CDR1 LGHNA, CDR2 YNFKEQ. For the CDR3, the DNA is TGTGCCAGCAGCCAAGAGGAGGCTAGCGGGGGGGCGGAGGAGCTGTTTTTT. Amino acid sequence: CASSQEEASGGAEELFF.

V usage is TRBV7-9 and J usage is TRBJ2-1, with a possible D match to TRBD2 (6 bases). CDR3 length equals 13 residues. Trimming pared 1 base from V and 10 bases from J, leaving 11 bases between. Germline V gene sequence: CDR1 SEHNR, CDR2 FQNEAQ (reference sequence). In DNA, the CDR3 is TGTGCCAGCAGCTTAGTTGGGACTGGGGAGCAGTTCTTC. It is translated as CASSLVGTGEQFF.

This CDR3 is CASSLVWQSYEQYF. DNA for the CDR3: TGCGCCAGCAGCTTGGTTTGGCAGTCCTACGAGCAGTACTTC. The chain links TRBV5-1 to TRBJ2-7; D call uncertain. V was pared by 0 bases and J by 1 base, with 8 bases between. Germline V lookup: CDR1 SGHRS, CDR2 YFSETQ. The CDR3 length is 14 residues.

The chain recombines TRBV5-6 with TRBJ2-7, with D possibly being TRBD2 (5 bases). Germline CDR1 reads SGHDT; CDR2 reads YYEEEE. The CDR3 spans 15 residues. V lost 4 bases, J lost 1 base, and 15 bases lay in between. In DNA form, the CDR3 reads TGTGCCAGCAGCCCCGCCACGAGAGGGTCCTACGAGCAGTACTTC. Encoded protein: CASSPATRGSYEQYF.

This rearrangement joins TRBV7-9 to TRBJ1-2; 10 bases match TRBD1. V shed 1 base, J shed 7 bases, and the junction held 3 bases outside the gene matches. CDR1 SEHNR and CDR2 FQNEAQ come from the germline V gene (reference sequence). The CDR3 sequence is 14 residues long. The CDR3 bases are TGTGCCAGCAGCTTAGGACAGGGGGCCCCTGGCTACACCTTC. Residues: CASSLGQGAPGYTF.

The rearrangement joins TRBV30 to TRBJ2-3; tentatively, D is TRBD2 (7 bases). CDR3 length equals 16 residues. Trimming stripped 0 bases from V and 0 bases from J, with 13 bases between. Germline V gene data show CDR1 as GTSNPN and CDR2 as SVGIG (reference sequence). CDR3: CAWSVGGGSSTDTQYF. As DNA, the CDR3 is TGTGCCTGGAGTGTAGGGGGGGGGTCTAGCACAGATACGCAGTATTTT.